Described below is a single T cell receptor beta chain sequence and its context. This clonotype was detected a few times. Its antigen target is currently unknown. The sample holds no much larger clone one base away, and base qualities are not on file. The record originates from a study of blood T cells in healthy people across ages (dated by TCRdb to the mid-2010s). For context, the study as a whole: Template switching captured roughly one uniquely barcoded TCR beta cDNA molecule per two T cells in model experiments. Using deep sequencing normalized with unique cDNA molecular identifiers, the study measured how TCR beta repertoire diversity changes with age. Donors were grouped into four age groups: young (average roughly 17 years), middle-aged (39), aged (62) and long-lived (less than 85). To avoid experimental bias, donors of different ages were randomly spread across the sequencing lanes. Using the same blood draw, the study looked at two additional independent replicas of 1 million unique cDNA reads for two donors, one aged 18 to 29 and the other aged 80 or older. What the research found in general, with its limitations: Compared with the aged group, more naive CD4+ T cells, fewer expanded clones and increased TCR diversity were shown by the long-lived group, suggesting age selection. The percentage of naive T cells measured by flow cytometry correlated strongly with observed TCR beta diversity. Estimates of total diversity based on one million sequenced T cells were considered lower bounds and underestimates. Because profiling used bulk unsorted PBMCs, naive and antigen-experienced compartments could not be compared conclusively. Observed TCR beta diversity per million T cells fell roughly linearly with age, and a significant reduction was already apparent by age approximately 40. Because the CMV infection status of the donors was unknown, age-related changes in expanded clonotypes may potentially have been confounded.

Cut back by 1 base and 3 bases, the V and J ends lie 13 bases apart. The CDR3 starts with the cysteine, ends with the phenylalanine, and has 15 residues. Of the read, only the CDR3 DNA is kept; its 45 bases are in frame from base 1. CDR1 and CDR2, per the germline V gene, are SGHTA and FQGNSA. Systemically healthy Caucasian individuals from Russia, 35 to 40 in total and aged roughly 6 to 95 years, were included as donors. Each donor gave 9 to 10 milliliters of peripheral blood, collected into EDTA-treated Vacutainer tubes. Ficoll-Paque density-gradient centrifugation was used to isolate PBMCs, with at least 7 million obtained per sample. Total RNA was extracted from PBMCs with Trizol reagent, with at least 5 micrograms obtained per sample. Naive CD45RAhigh/CD27high T cell percentages were measured by flow cytometry on a PBMC aliquot from every donor. Library preparation employed 5' RACE. The instrument given in TCRdb is Illumina HiSeq 2500. A second PCR of about 6 to 12 cycles was run with a J-beta primer mix and a sample-barcoded 5' primer. A template-switch 5' adaptor carrying 12 random nucleotides introduced a unique molecular identifier onto each TCR beta cDNA molecule. At least 2.5 million CDR3-containing paired-end reads were obtained from each sample. The Mint cDNA synthesis kit, primed by a TRBC-specific oligonucleotide, was used to synthesize first-strand cDNA from all RNA. Following uracil-DNA glycosylase treatment, all cDNA underwent a first 18-cycle PCR with the universal primers M1SS and BC2_uni_R. Regarding the original processing steps: Normalization of each sample was performed by random selection of 1 million high-quality reads, each carrying a distinct molecular identifier. Reads with shared molecular identifiers were discarded instead of being binned into consensus sequences. MiTCR, set to a Q25 quality threshold and the strictest error-elimination algorithm, was used for CDR3 identification, clonotype clustering and error correction. A nonparametric unseen species model with Euler transformation was used to estimate a lower bound on total TCR beta diversity. The raw public data were reprocessed by TCRdb itself: fastp quality trimming at Q25, MiXCR clonotype calling, in-frame beta chains only. A single entry per CDR3 protein holds the most common genes and DNA from its merged rows. TCRdb's processing, not the authors' own work, is the source of the V and J calls. For this sample there are some 1.5 million distinct CDR3 sequences; roughly 27% appear just once. 6.5% to 8.5% of the sample belongs to the ten largest clones.

Recombination joined TRBV7-2 with TRBJ2-7, with the D gene not confidently named. This TCR came from a woman aged 25-40 years in good health. Sequencing used blood. The CDR3 reads CASSLDLGSNYEQYF. The DNA sequence is TGTGCCAGCAGCTTAGATCTGGGATCAAACTACGAGCAGTACTTC. The entire variable domain, with the stretches around the CDR3 drawn from the reference TRBV7-2 and TRBJ2-7 proteins, is GAGVSQSPSNKVTEKGKDVELRCDPISGHTALYWYRQSLGQGLEFLIYFQGNSAPDKSGLPSDRFSAERTGGSVSTLTIQRTQQEDSAVYLCASSLDLGSNYEQYFGPGTRLTVT.